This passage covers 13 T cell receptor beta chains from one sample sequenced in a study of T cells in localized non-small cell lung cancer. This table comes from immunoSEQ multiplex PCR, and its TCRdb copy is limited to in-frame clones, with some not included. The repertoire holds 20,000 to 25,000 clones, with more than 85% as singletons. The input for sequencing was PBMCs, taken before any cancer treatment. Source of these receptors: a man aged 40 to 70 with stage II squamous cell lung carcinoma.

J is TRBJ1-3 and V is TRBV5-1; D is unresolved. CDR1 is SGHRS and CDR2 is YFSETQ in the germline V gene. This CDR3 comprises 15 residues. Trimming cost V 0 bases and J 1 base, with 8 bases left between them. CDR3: CASSLGAVSGNTIYF. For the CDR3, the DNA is TGCGCCAGCAGCTTGGGGGCGGTATCTGGAAACACCATATATTTT. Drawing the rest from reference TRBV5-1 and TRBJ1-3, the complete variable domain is KAGVTQTPRYLIKTRGQQVTLSCSPISGHRSVSWYQQTPGQGLQFLFEYFSETQRNKGNFPGRFSGRQFSNSRSEMNVSTLELGDSALYLCASSLGAVSGNTIYFGEGSWLTVV.

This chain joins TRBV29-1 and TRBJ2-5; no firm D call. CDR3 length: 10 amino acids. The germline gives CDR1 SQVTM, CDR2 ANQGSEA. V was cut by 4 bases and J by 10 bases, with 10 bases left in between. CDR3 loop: CSVVQHSQYF. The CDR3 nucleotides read TGCAGCGTTGTTCAGCACAGCCAGTACTTC.

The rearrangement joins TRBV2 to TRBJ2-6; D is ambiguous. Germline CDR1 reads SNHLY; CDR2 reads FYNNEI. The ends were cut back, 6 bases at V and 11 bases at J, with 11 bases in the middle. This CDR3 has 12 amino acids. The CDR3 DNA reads TGTGCCAGCAGGCCAACCAATGACGTCCTGACTTTC. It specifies CASRPTNDVLTF.

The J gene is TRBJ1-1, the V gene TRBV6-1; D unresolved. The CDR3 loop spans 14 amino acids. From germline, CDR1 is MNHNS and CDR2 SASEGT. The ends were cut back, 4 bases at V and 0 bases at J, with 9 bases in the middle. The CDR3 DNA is TGTGCCAGCAGTGTGGACCCCATGAACACTGAAGCTTTCTTT. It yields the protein CASSVDPMNTEAFF.

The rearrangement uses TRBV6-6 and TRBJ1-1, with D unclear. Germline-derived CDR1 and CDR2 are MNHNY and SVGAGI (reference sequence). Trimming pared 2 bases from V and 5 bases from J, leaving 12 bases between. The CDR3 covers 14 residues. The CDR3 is CASSYGTVETEAFF. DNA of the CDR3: TGTGCCAGCAGTTACGGAACGGTGGAAACTGAAGCTTTCTTT.

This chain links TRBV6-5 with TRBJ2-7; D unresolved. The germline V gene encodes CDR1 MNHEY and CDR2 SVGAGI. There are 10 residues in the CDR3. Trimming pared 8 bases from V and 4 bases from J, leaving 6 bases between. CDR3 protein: CASHRYEQYF. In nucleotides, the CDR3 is TGTGCCAGCCATAGGTACGAGCAGTACTTC.

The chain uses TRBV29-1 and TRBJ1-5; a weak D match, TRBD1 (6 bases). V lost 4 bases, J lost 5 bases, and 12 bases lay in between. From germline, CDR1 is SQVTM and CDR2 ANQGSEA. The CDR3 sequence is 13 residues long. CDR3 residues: CSVARGQDQPQHF. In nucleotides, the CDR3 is TGCAGCGTTGCCAGGGGTCAAGATCAGCCCCAGCATTTT.

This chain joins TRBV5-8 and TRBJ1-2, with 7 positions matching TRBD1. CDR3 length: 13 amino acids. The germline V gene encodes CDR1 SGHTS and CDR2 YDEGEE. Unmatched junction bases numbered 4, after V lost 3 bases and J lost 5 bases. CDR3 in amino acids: CASSWDSRYGYTF. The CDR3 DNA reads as TGTGCCAGCAGCTGGGACAGTCGGTATGGCTACACCTTC.

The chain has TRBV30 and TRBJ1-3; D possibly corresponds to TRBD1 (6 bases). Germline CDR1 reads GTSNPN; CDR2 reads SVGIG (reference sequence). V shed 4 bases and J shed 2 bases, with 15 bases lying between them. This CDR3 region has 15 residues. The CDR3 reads CAWTIPTGPGNTIYF. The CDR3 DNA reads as TGTGCCTGGACCATCCCGACAGGTCCTGGAAACACCATATATTTT.

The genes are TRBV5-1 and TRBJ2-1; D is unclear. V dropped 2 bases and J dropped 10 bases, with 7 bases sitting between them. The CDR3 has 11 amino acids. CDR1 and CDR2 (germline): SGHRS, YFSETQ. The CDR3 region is CASSFTGEQFF. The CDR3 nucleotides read TGCGCCAGCAGCTTTACCGGAGAGCAGTTCTTC.

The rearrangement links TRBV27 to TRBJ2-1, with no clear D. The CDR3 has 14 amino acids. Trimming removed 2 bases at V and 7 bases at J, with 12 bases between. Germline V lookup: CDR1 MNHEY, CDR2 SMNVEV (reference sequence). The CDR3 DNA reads TGTGCCAGCAGTTTACGGTCGCAGAATAATGAGCAGTTCTTC. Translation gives CASSLRSQNNEQFF.

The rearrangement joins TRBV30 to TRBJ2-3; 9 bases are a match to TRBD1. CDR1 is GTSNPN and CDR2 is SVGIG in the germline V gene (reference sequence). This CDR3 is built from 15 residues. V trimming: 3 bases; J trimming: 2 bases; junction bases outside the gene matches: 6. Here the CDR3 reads CAWSPGQGTTDTQYF. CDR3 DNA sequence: TGTGCCTGGAGCCCAGGACAGGGGACCACAGATACGCAGTATTTT.

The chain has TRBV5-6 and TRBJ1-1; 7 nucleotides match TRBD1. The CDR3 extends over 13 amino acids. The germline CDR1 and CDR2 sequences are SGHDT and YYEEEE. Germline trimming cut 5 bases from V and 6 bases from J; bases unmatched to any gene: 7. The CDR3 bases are TGTGCCAGCAGTCCCGGGACAGAACCTGAAGCTTTCTTT. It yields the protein CASSPGTEPEAFF.